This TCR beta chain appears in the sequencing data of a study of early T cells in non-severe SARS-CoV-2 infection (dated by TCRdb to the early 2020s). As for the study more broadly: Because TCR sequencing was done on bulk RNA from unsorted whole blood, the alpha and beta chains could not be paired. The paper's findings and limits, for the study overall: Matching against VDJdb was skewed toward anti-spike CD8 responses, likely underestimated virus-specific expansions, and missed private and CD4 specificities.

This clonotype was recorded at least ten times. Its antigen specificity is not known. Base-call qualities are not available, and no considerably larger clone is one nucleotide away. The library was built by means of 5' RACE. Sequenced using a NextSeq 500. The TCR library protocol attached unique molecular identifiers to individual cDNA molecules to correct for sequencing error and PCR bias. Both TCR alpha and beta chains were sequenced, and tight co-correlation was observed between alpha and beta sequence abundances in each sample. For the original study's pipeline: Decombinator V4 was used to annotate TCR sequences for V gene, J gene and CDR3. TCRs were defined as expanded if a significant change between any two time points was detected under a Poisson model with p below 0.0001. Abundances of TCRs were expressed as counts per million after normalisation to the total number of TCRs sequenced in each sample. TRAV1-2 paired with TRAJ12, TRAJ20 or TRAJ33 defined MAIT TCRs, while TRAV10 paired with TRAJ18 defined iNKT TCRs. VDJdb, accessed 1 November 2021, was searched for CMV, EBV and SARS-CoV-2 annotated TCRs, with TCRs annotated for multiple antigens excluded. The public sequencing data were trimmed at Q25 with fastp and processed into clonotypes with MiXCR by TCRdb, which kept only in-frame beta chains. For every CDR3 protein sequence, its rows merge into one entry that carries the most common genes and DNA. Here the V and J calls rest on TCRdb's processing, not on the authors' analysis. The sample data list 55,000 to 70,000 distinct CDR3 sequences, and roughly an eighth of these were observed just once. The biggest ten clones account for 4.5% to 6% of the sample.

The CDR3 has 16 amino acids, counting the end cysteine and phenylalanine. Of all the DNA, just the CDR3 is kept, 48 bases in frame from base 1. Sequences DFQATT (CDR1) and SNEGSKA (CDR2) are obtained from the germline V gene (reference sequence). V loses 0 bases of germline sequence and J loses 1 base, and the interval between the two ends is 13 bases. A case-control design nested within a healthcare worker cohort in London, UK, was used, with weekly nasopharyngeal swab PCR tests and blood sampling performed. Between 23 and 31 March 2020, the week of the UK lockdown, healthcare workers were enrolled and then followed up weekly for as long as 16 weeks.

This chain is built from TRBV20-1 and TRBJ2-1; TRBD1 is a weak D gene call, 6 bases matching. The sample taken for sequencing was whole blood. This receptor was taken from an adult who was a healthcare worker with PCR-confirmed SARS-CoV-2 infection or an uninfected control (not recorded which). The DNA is TGCAGTGCTAGAGATCGATCCAGGGGATCCTACAATGAGCAGTTCTTC. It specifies CSARDRSRGSYNEQFF.